These 3 T cell receptor beta chains were all obtained from the same sample, sequenced in a study of blood T cell repertoires in COVID-19. Method: immunoSEQ multiplex PCR; TCRdb's copy keeps in-frame clones and lacks some. The table shows 250,000 or so clones, with 88% occurring only once. Source material: PBMCs or T cells enriched from blood (not recorded which). The receptors come from a woman in her thirties or forties who had been exposed to COVID-19.

The chain recombines TRBV6-5 with TRBJ1-1; possible D gene TRBD1, 5 bases. Trimming cost V 10 bases and J 0 bases, with 18 bases left between them. Germline V gene data show CDR1 as MNHEY and CDR2 as SVGAGI. The CDR3 loop spans 15 amino acids. CDR3 in amino acids: CATKRDPYMNTEAFF. Written as DNA, the CDR3 is TGTGCCACCAAGCGGGACCCTTACATGAACACTGAAGCTTTCTTT.

The gene calls are TRBV30 and TRBJ1-1; D remains unclear. V was trimmed by 2 bases and J by 3 bases, leaving 10 bases between them. CDR1 is GTSNPN, CDR2 SVGIG, per germline (reference sequence). The CDR3 has 13 amino acids. The CDR3 coding sequence is TGTGCCTGGAGTAACCCCGGGTACACTGAAGCTTTCTTT. This translates into CAWSNPGYTEAFF.

V usage is TRBV7-9 and J usage is TRBJ2-2; 8 bases match TRBD1. CDR1 SEHNR and CDR2 FQNEAQ come from the germline V gene (reference sequence). V lost 5 bases and J lost 4; bases outside the gene matches: 6. The CDR3 totals 15 residues. CDR3 DNA sequence: TGTGCCAGCAGCCCCCGGGACAGGTTCACCGGGGAGCTGTTTTTT. This encodes CASSPRDRFTGELFF.